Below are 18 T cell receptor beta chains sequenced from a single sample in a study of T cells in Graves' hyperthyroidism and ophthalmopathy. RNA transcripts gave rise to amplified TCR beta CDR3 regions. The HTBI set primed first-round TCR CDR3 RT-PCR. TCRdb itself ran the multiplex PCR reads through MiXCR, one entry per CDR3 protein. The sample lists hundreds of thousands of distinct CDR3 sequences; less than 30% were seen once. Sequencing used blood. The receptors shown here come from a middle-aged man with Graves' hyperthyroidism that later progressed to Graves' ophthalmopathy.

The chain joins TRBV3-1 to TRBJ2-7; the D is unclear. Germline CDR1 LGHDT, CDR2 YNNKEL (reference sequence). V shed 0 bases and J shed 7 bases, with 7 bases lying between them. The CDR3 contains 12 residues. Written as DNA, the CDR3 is TGTGCCAGCAGCCAAGATGGGTGGGAGCAGTACTTC. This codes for CASSQDGWEQYF.

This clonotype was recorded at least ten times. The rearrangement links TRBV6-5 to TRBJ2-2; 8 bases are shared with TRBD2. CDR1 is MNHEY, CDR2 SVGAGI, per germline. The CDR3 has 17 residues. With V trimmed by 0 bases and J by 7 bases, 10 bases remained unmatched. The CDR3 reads CASSYSPSGSSGGELFF. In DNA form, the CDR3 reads TGTGCCAGCAGTTACTCGCCCAGCGGGAGTTCCGGCGGGGAGCTGTTTTTT.

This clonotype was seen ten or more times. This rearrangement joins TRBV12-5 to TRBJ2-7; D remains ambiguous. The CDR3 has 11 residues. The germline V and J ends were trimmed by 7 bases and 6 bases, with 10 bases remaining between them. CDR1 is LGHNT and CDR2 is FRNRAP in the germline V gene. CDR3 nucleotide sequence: TGTGCTAGTGAAGACCAAGGCGAGCAGTACTTC. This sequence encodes CASEDQGEQYF.

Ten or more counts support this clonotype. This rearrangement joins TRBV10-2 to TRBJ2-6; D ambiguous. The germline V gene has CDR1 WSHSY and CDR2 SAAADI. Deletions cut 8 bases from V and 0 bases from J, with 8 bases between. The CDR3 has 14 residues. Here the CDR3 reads CASRPISGANVLTF. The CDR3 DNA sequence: TGCGCCAGCCGCCCAATCTCTGGGGCCAACGTCCTGACTTTC.

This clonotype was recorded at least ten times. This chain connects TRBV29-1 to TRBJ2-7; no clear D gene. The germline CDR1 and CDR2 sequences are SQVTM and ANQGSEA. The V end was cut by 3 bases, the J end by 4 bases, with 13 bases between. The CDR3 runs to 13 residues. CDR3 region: CSVELSGSYEQYF. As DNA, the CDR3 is TGCAGCGTTGAGTTGTCGGGTTCGTACGAGCAGTACTTC.

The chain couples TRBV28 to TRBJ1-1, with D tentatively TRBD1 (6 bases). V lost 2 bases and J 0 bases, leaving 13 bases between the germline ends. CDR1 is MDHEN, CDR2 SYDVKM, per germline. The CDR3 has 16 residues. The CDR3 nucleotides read TGTGCCAGCAGTTTAACTGGGGGCCGGATGAACACTGAAGCTTTCTTT. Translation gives CASSLTGGRMNTEAFF.

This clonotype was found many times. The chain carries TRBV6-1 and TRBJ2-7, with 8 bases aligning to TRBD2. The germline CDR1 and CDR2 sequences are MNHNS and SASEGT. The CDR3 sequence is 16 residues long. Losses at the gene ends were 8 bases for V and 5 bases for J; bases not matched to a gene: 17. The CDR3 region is CASSTSLGGRLDEQYF. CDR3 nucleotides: TGTGCCAGCTCTACGAGTCTTGGCGGGAGGTTGGACGAGCAGTACTTC.

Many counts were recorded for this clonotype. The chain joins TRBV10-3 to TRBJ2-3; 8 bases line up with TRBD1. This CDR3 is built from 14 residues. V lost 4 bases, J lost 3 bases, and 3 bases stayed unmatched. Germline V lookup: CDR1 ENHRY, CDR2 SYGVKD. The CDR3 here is CAISGGQGTDTQYF. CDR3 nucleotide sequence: TGTGCCATCAGTGGTGGACAGGGAACAGATACGCAGTATTTT.

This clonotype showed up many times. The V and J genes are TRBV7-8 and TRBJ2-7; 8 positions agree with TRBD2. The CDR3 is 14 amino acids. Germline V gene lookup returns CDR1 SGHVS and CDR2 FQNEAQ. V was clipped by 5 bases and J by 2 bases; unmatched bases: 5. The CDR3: CASSKTSATYEQYF. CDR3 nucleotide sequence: TGTGCCAGCAGCAAGACTAGCGCGACCTACGAGCAGTACTTC.

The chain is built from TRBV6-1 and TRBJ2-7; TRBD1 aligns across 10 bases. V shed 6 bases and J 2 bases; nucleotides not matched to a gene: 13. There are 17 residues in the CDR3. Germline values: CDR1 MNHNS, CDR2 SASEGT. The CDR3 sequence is CASSPWGGTGVTYEQYF. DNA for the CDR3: TGTGCCAGCAGCCCCTGGGGGGGGACAGGGGTAACCTACGAGCAGTACTTC.

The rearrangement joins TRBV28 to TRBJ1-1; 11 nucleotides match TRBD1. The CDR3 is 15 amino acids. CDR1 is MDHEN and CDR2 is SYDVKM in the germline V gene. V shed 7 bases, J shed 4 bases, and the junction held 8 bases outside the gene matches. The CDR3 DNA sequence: TGTGCCAGCACCGGGACAGGGGGAGCGGGCACTGAAGCTTTCTTT. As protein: CASTGTGGAGTEAFF.

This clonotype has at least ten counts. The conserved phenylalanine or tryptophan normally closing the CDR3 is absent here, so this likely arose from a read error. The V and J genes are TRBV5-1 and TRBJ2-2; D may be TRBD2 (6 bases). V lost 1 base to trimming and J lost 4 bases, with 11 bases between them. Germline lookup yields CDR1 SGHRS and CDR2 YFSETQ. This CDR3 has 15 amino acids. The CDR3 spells CASSLNGRPTGELFS. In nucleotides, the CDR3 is TGCGCCAGCAGCTTGAACGGGAGACCCACCGGGGAGCTGTTTTCT.

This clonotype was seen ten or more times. This CDR3 is CASSPGQGVHEQYF. The CDR3 DNA follows: TGTGCCAGTAGCCCGGGACAGGGGGTCCACGAGCAGTACTTC. The V gene is TRBV19, the J gene TRBJ2-7; 11 bases align to TRBD1. Germline lookup yields CDR1 LNHDA and CDR2 SQIVND (reference sequence). CDR3 length: 14 residues. The ends lost 6 bases at V and 5 bases at J; junction bases unmatched: 6.

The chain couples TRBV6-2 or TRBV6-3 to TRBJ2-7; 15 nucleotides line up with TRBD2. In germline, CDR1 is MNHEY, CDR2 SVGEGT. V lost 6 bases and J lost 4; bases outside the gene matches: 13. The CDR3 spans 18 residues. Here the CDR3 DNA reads TGTGCCAGCAGCTATAAGGGACTAGCGGGAGGAGACTCGTACGAGCAGTACTTC. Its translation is CASSYKGLAGGDSYEQYF.

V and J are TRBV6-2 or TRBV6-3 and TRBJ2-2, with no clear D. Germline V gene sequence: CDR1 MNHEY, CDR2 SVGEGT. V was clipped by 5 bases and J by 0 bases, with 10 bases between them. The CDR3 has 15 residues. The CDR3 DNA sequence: TGTGCCAGCAGTCTTATCCTAACGAACACCGGGGAGCTGTTTTTT. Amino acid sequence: CASSLILTNTGELFF.

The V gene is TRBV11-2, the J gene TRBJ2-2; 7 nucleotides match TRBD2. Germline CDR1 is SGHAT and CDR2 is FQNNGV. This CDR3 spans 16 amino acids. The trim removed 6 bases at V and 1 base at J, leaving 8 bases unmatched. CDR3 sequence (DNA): TGTGCCAGCAGACCCAACGGCGGGGGGAACACCGGGGAGCTGTTTTTT. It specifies CASRPNGGGNTGELFF.

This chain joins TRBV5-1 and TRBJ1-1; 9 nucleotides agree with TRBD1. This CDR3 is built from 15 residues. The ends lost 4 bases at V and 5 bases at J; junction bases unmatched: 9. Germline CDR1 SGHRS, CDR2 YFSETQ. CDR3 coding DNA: TGCGCCAGCAGCGCATCGACAGGGGGGGAAACTGAAGCTTTCTTT. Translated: CASSASTGGETEAFF.

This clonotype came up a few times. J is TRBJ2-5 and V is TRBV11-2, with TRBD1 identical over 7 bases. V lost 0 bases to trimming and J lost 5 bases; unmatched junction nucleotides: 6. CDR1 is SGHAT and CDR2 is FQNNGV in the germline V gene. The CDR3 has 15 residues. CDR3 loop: CASSLDLRDSETQYF. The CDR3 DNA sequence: TGTGCCAGCAGCTTAGATCTCCGGGACAGTGAGACCCAGTACTTC.